This TCR beta chain came from a study of T cell responses to AZD1222 COVID-19 vaccine. Study at large: Pooling was applied to second doses at about 4 or about 12 weeks. Broader study findings: The number of AZD1222 recipients seropositive at baseline was only 5 to 7. Nearly half of spike-specific TCRs reportedly target unmutated variant regions. Regions 160-218 and 743-854 dominated among vaccine-associated CD4 TCRs spanning spike.

The assay was immunoSEQ multiplex PCR, and TCRdb's table has in-frame clones only and misses some. There are 90,000 to 130,000 clones in the sample; 87% occur only once, and roughly 3.2% lies in the top ten. With regard to this clone: Its cognate antigen is unknown.

The CDR3 consists of 16 residues. The V segment lost 5 bases and the J segment 3 bases; nucleotides outside the gene matches: 9. Per the germline V gene, CDR1 is SGHTA and CDR2 is FQGNSA. The chain couples TRBV7-2 to TRBJ2-3, with 9 bases fitting TRBD2. Sequenced here: peripheral blood, sampled on day 0 of AZD1222 vaccination. The clonotype originates from an adult in good health. This chain's CDR3 is CASSPQSAGGTDTQYF. The CDR3, as DNA: TGTGCCAGCAGCCCTCAGTCAGCGGGGGGAACAGATACGCAGTATTTT.